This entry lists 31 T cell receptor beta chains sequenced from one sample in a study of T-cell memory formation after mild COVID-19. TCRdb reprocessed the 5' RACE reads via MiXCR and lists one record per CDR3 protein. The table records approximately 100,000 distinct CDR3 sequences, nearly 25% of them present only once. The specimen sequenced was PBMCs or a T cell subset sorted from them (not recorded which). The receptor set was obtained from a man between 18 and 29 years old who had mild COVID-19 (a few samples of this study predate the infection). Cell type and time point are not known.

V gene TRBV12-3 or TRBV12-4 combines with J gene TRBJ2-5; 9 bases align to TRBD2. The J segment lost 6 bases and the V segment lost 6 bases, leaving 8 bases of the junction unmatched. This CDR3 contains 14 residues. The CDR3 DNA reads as TGTGCCAGCAGCGCGGCTAGCGGGGACAAGACCCAGTACTTC. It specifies CASSAASGDKTQYF.

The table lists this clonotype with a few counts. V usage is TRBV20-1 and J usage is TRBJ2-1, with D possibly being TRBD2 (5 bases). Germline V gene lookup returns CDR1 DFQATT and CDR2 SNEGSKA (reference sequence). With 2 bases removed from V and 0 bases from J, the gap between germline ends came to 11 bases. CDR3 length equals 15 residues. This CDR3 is CSARPGLASYNEQFF. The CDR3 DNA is TGCAGTGCTAGACCGGGCCTAGCCTCCTACAATGAGCAGTTCTTC.

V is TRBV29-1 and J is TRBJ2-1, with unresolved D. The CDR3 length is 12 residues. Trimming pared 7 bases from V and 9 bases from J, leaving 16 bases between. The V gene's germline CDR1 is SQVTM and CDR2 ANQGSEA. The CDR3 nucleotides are TGCAGCGCCCGACCGAGCACGAGTGAGCAGTTCTTC. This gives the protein CSARPSTSEQFF.

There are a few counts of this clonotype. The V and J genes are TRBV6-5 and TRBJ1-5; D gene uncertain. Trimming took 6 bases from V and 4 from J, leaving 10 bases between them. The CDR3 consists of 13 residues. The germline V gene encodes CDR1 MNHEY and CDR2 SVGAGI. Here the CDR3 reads CASSIGFNQPQHF. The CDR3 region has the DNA TGTGCCAGCAGCATTGGATTTAATCAGCCCCAGCATTTT.

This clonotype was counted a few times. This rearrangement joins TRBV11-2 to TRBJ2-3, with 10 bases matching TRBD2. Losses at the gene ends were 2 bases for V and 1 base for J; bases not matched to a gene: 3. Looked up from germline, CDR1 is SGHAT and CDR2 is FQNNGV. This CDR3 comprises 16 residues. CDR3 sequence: CASSLLTSGGTDTQYF. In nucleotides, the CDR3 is TGTGCCAGCAGCTTACTCACTAGCGGGGGCACAGATACGCAGTATTTT. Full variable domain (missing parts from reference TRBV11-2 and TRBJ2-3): EAGVAQSPRYKIIEKRQSVAFWCNPISGHATLYWYQQILGQGPKLLIQFQNNGVVDDSQLPKDRFSAERLKGVDSTLKIQPAKLEDSAVYLCASSLLTSGGTDTQYFGPGTRLTVL.

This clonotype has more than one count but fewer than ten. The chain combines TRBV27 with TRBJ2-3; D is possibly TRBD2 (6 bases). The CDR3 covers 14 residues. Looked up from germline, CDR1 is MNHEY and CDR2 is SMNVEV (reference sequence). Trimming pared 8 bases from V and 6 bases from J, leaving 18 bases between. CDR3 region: CASSVARGRDTQYF. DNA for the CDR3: TGTGCCAGCTCCGTGGCACGGGGGAGGGATACGCAGTATTTT.

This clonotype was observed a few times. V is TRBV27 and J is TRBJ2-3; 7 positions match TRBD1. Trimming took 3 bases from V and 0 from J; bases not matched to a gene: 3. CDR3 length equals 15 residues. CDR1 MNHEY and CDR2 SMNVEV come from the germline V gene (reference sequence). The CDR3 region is CASSFTTGSTDTQYF. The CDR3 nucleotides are TGTGCCAGCAGTTTCACGACAGGGAGCACAGATACGCAGTATTTT.

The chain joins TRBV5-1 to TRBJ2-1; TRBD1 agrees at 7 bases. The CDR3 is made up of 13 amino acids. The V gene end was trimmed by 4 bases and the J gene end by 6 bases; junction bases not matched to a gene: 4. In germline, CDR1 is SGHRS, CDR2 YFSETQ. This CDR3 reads CASSEGQTNEQFF. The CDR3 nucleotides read TGCGCCAGCAGCGAGGGACAGACCAATGAGCAGTTCTTC.

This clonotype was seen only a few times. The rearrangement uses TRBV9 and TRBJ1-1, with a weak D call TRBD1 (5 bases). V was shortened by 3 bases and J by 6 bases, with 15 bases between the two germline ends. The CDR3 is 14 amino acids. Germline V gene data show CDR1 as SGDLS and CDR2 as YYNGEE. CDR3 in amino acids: CASSAPPGTAEAFF. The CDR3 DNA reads TGTGCCAGCAGCGCGCCCCCCGGGACTGCTGAAGCTTTCTTT. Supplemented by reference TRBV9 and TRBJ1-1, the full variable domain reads DSGVTQTPKHLITATGQRVTLRCSPRSGDLSVYWYQQSLDQGLQFLIQYYNGEERAKGNILERFSAQQFPDLHSELNLSSLELGDSALYFCASSAPPGTAEAFFGQGTRLTVV.

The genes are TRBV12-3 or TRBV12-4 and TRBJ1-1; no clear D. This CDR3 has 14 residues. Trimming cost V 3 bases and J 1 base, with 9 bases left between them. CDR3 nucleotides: TGTGCCAGCAGTTTTCACGGTACGAACACTGAAGCTTTCTTT. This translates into CASSFHGTNTEAFF.

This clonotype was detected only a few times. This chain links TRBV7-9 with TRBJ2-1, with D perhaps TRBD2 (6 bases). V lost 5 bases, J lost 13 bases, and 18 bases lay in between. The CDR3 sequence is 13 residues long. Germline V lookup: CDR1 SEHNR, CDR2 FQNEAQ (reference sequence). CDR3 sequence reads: CASSTDRDFNQFF. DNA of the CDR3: TGTGCCAGCAGCACAGACCGGGACTTCAACCAGTTCTTC.

The CDR3: CASSRGRDGLYNEQFF. The DNA for the CDR3 is TGCGCCAGCAGCCGGGGGCGGGACGGACTCTACAATGAGCAGTTCTTC. The chain joins TRBV4-1 to TRBJ2-1, with D perhaps assigned TRBD1 or TRBD2 (6 bases each). The V gene lost 4 bases and the J gene lost 3 bases, with 16 bases spanning the gap. The CDR3 consists of 16 residues. CDR1 and CDR2 (germline): MGHRA, YSYEKL.

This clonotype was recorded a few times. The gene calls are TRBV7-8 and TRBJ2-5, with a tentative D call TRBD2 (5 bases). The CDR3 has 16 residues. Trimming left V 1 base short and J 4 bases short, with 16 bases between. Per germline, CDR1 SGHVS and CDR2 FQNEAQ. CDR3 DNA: TGTGCCAGCAGCTTAGGAAGCCTAGCCCCGTTAGAGACCCAGTACTTC. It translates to CASSLGSLAPLETQYF.

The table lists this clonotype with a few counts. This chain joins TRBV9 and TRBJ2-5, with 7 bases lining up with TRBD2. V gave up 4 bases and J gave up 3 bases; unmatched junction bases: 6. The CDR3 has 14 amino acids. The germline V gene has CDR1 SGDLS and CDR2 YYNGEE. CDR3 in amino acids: CASSPWGGKETQYF. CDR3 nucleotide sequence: TGTGCCAGCAGCCCCTGGGGGGGAAAAGAGACCCAGTACTTC.

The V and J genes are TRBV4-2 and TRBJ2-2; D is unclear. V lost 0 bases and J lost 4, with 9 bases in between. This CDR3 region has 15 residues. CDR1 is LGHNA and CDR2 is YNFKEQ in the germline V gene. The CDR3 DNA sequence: TGTGCCAGCAGCCAAGACTGGGTGGCCACCGGGGAGCTGTTTTTT. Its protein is CASSQDWVATGELFF.

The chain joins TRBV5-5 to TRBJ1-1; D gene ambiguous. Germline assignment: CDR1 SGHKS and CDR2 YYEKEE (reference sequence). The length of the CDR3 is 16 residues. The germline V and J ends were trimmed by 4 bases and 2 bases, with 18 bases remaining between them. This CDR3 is CASSTQLKSSNTEAFF. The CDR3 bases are TGTGCCAGCAGCACCCAACTGAAGTCCTCTAACACTGAAGCTTTCTTT.

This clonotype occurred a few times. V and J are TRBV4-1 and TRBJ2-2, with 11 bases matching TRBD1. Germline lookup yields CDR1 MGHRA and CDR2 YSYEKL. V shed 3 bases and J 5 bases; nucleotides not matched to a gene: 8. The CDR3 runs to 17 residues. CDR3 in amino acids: CASSHLPGQGGTGELFF. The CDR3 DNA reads TGCGCCAGCAGCCACCTACCGGGACAGGGGGGGACCGGGGAGCTGTTTTTT.

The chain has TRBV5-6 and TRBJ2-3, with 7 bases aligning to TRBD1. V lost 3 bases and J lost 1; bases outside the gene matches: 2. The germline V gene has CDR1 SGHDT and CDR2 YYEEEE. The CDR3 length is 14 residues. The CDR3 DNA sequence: TGTGCCAGCAGCTCAACAGGGGGCACAGATACGCAGTATTTT. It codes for CASSSTGGTDTQYF.

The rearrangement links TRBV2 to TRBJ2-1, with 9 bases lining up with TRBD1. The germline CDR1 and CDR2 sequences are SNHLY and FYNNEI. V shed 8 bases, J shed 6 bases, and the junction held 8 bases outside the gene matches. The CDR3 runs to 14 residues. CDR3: CASQQGATLNEQFF. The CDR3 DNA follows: TGTGCCAGCCAACAGGGGGCGACCCTCAATGAGCAGTTCTTC.

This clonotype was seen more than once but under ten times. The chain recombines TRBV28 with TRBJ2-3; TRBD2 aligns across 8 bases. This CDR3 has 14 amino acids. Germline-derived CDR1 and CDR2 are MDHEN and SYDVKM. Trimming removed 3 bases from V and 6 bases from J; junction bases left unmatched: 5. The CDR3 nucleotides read TGTGCCAGCAGTTTTAGCGGGGTAACGGATACGCAGTATTTT. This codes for CASSFSGVTDTQYF.

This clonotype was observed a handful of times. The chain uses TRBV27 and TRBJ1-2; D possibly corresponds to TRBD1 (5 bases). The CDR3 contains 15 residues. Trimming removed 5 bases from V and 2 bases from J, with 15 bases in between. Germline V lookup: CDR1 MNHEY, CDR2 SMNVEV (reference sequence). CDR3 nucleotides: TGTGCCAGCAGTCCGTTTCCTACAGGAAACTATGGCTACACCTTC. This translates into CASSPFPTGNYGYTF.

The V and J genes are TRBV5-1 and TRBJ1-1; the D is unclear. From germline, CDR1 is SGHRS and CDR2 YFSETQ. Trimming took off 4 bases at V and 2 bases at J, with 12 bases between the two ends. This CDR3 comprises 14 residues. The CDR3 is CASSVSGVNTEAFF. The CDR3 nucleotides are TGCGCCAGCAGCGTTTCCGGCGTTAACACTGAAGCTTTCTTT.

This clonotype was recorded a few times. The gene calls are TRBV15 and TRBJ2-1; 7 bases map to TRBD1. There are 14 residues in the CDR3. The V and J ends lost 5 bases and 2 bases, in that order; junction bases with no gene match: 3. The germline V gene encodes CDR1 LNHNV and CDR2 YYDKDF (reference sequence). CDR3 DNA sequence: TGTGCCACCAGCCCCGGGACAGCCTACAATGAGCAGTTCTTC. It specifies CATSPGTAYNEQFF. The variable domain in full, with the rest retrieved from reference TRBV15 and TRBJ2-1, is DAMVIQNPRYQVTQFGKPVTLSCSQTLNHNVMYWYQQKSSQAPKLLFHYYDKDFNNEADTPDNFQSRRPNTSFCFLDIRSPGLGDTAMYLCATSPGTAYNEQFFGPGTRLTVL.

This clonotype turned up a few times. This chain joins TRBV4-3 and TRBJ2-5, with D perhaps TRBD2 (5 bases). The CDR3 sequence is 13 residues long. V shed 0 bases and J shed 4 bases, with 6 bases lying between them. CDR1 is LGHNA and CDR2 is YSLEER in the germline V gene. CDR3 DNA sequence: TGCGCCAGCAGCCAAGAGGGGAGAGAGACCCAGTACTTC. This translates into CASSQEGRETQYF.

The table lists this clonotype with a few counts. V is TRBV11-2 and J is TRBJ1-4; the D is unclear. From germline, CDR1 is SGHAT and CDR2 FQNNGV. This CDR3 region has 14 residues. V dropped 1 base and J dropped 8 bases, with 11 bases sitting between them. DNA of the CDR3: TGTGCCAGCAGCTTAGCCCCGGCTCGAGAAAAACTGTTTTTT. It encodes CASSLAPAREKLFF.

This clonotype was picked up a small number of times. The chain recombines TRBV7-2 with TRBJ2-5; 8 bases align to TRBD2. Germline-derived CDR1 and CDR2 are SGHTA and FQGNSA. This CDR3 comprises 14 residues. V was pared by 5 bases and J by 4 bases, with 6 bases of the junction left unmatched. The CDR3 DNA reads TGTGCCAGCAGCCTTCCGGGGGGGCTAGAGACCCAGTACTTC. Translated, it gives CASSLPGGLETQYF.

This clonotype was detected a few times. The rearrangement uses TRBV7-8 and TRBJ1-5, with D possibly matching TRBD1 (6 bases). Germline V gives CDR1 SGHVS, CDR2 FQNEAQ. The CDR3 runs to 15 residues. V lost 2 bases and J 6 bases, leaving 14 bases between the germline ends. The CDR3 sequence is CASSLYGGGIQPQHF. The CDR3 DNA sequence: TGTGCCAGCAGCTTATACGGGGGGGGCATTCAGCCCCAGCATTTT.

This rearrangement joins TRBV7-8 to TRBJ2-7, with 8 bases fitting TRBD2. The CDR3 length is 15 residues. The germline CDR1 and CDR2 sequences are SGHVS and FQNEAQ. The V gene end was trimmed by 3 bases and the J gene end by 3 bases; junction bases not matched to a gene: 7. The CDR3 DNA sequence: TGTGCCAGCAGCTTTGAAGTTCTAGCGGGCTACGAGCAGTACTTC. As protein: CASSFEVLAGYEQYF. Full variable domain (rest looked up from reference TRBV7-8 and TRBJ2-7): GAGVSQSPRYKVAKRGQDVALRCDPISGHVSLFWYQQALGQGPEFLTYFQNEAQLDKSGLPSDRFFAERPEGSVSTLKIQRTQQEDSAVYLCASSFEVLAGYEQYFGPGTRLTVT.

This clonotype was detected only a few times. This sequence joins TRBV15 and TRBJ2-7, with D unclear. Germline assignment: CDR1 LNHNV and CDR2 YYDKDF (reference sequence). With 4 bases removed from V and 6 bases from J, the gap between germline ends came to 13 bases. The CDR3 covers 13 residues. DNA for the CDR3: TGTGCCACCAGCACCTTCCCTGCAGGCGAGCAGTACTTC. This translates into CATSTFPAGEQYF. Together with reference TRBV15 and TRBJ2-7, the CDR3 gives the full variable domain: DAMVIQNPRYQVTQFGKPVTLSCSQTLNHNVMYWYQQKSSQAPKLLFHYYDKDFNNEADTPDNFQSRRPNTSFCFLDIRSPGLGDTAMYLCATSTFPAGEQYFGPGTRLTVT.

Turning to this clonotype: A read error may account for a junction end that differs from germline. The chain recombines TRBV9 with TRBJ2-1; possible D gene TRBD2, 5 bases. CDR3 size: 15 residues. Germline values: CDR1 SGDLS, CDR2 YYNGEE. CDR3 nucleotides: TGTGCCAGCAGCGTAGCCTGGACTTCCTACAATGATCAGTTCTTC. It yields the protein CASSVAWTSYNDQFF.

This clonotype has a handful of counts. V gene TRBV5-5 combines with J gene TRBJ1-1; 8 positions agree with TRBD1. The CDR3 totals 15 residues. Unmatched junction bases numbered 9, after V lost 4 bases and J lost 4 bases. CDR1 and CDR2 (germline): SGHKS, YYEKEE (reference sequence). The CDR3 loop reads CASSPRDRRPTEAFF. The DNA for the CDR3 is TGTGCCAGCAGCCCAAGGGACAGGCGCCCCACTGAAGCTTTCTTT.